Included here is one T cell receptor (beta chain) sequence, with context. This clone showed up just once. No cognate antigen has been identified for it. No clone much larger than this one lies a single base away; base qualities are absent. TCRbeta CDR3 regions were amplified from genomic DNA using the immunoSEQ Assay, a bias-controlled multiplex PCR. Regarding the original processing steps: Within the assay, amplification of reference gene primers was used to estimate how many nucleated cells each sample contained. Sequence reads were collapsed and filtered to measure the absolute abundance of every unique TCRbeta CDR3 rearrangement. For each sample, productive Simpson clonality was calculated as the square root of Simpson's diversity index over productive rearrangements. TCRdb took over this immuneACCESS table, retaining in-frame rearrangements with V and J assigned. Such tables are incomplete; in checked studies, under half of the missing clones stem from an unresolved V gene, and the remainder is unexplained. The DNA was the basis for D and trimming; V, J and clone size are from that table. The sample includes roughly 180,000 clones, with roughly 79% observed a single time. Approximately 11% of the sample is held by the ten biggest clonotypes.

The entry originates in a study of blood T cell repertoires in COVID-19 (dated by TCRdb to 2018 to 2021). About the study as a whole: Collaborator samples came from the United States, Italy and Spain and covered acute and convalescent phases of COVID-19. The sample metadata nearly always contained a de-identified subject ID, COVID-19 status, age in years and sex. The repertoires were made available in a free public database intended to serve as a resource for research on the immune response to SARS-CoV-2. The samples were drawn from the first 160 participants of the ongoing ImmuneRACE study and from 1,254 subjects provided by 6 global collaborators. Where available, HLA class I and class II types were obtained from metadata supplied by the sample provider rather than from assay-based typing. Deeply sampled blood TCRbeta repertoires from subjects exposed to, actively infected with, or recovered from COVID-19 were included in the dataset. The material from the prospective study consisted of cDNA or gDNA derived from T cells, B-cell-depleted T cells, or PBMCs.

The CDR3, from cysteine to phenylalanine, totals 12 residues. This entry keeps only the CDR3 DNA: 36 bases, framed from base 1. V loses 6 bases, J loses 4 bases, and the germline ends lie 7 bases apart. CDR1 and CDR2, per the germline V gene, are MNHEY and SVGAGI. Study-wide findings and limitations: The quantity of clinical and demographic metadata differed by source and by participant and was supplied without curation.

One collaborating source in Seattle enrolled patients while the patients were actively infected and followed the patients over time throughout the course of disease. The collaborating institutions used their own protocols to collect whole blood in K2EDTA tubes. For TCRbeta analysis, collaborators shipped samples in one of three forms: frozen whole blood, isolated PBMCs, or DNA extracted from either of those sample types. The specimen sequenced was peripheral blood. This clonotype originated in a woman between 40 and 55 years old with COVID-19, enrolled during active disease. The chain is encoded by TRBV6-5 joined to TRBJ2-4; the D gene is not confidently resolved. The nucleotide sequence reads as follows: TGTGCCAGCAGCTTCGGGAAAAACATTCAGTACTTC. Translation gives CASSFGKNIQYF.